This T cell receptor beta chain derives from a study of a mutant IDH1 vaccine in newly diagnosed glioma. Across the study: Vaccination followed radiotherapy alone by 4-6 weeks, or accompanied temozolomide cycles. Radiotherapy, temozolomide, or both had been given previously, and both were given to most. General study findings and limits: Evidence of vaccine-induced immune responses was documented in approximately 93% of patients.

This clone was recorded only once. Its matching antigen is unknown. Clones were read by immunoSEQ multiplex PCR, and TCRdb kept only the in-frame ones, dropping some. The sample lists approximately 64,000 clones; less than 85% were seen once. Time point reported: week 11, during vaccination. Alongside topical imiquimod, each dose of vaccine comprised 300 ug of mutant IDH1 20-mer peptide. The donors' diagnosis was new WHO grade 3 or 4 astrocytoma that was IDH1-mutant and ATRX-lost. The V end lost 5 bases, the J end lost 2 bases, and 17 bases lay between the germline ends. Germline CDR1 reads SGHRS; CDR2 reads YFSETQ. The CDR3 has 15 amino acids.

This chain uses TRBV5-1 with TRBJ2-7; tentatively, D is TRBD1 (6 bases). Sequences were derived from PBMCs, sampled from a glioma patient whose treatment included an IDH1 peptide vaccine. The source is a woman aged 45-59 years with glioma. The CDR3 protein is CASSSGTMNTYEQYF. CDR3 coding DNA: TGCGCCAGCAGTAGTGGGACAATGAATACCTACGAGCAGTACTTC.